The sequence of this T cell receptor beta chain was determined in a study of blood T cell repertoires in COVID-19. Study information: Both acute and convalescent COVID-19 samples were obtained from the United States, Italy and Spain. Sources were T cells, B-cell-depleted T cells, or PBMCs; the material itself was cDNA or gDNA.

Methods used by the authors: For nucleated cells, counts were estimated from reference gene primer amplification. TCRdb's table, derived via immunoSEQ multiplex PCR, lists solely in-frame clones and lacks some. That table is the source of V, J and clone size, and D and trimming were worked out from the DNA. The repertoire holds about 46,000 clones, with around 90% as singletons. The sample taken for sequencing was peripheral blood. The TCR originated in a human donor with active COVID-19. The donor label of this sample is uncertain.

CDR3 loop: CASSPVPGQGSEQYF. The CDR3 coding sequence is TGTGCCAGCTCACCGGTCCCGGGACAGGGATCGGAGCAGTACTTC. This chain links TRBV18 with TRBJ2-7; 9 bases match TRBD1. Germline values: CDR1 KGHSH, CDR2 LQKENI. V lost 3 bases, J lost 7 bases, and 10 bases stayed unmatched. CDR3 length: 15 amino acids.